The present entry profiles one T cell receptor (beta chain) with its context. Its antigen is still unknown. Clones were sequenced by immunoSEQ multiplex PCR, and TCRdb holds only the in-frame ones, with some missing. This sample yields around 510,000 clones, of which 90% to 96% are seen a single time; approximately 0.06% belongs to the top ten. This entry comes from a study of shared clonotypes between healthy human individuals. Findings and caveats of the study: Compared with memory subsets, naive subsets generally had larger estimated richness.

J lost 4 bases, V lost 1 base, and 7 bases had no gene match. CDR1 is SGHAT and CDR2 is FQNNGV in the germline V gene. The CDR3 length is 16 residues. The sample comprised naive CD4+ T cells sorted from blood. The subset is: CD45RA+ positively selected. The sequence derives from a woman aged 25-40 years in good health. This rearrangement joins TRBV11-2 to TRBJ2-1; TRBD1 matches at 7 bases. CDR3 residues: CASSLGSGGDYNEQFF. CDR3 nucleotides: TGTGCCAGCAGCTTAGGGTCAGGGGGAGATTACAATGAGCAGTTCTTC.